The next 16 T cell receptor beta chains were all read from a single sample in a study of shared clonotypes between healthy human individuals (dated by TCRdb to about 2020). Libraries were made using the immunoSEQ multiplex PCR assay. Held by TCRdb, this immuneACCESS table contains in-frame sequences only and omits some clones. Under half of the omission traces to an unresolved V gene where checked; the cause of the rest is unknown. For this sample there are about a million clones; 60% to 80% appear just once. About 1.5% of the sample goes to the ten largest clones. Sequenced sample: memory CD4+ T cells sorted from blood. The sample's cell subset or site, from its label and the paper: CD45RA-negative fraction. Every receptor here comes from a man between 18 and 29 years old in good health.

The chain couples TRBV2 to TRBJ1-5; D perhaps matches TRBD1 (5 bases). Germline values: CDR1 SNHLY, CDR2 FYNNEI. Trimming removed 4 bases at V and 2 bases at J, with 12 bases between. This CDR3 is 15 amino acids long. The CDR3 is CASSVGGERNQPQHF. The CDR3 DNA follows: TGTGCCAGCAGTGTCGGAGGGGAGCGCAATCAGCCCCAGCATTTT.

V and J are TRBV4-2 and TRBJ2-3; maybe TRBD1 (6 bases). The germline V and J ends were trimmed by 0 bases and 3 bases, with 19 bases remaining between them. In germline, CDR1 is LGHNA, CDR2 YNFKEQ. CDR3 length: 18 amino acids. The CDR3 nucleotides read TGTGCCAGCAGCCAAGATTTATTGCTAGGGGGAGTGACAGATACGCAGTATTTT. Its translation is CASSQDLLLGGVTDTQYF.

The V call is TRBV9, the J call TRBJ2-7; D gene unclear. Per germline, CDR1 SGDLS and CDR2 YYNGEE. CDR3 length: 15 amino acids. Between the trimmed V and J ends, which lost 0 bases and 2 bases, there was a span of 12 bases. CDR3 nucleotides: TGTGCCAGCAGCGTAGCTGAAGGCACTACCTACGAGCAGTACTTC. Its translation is CASSVAEGTTYEQYF.

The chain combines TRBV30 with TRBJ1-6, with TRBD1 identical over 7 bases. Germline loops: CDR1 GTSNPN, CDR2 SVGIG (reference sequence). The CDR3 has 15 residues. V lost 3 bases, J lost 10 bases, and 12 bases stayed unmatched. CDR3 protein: CAWRALTGKGSPLHF. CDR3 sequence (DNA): TGTGCCTGGAGGGCTTTGACAGGGAAGGGCTCACCCCTCCACTTT.

CDR3 loop: CASSPGQELGETQYF. The CDR3 bases are TGTGCCAGCAGCCCCGGACAGGAACTGGGAGAGACCCAGTACTTC. The rearrangement links TRBV4-2 to TRBJ2-5, with 7 bases aligning to TRBD1. J gave up 4 bases and V 4 bases, and 9 bases lay outside the gene matches. The CDR3 extends over 15 amino acids. The germline gives CDR1 LGHNA, CDR2 YNFKEQ.

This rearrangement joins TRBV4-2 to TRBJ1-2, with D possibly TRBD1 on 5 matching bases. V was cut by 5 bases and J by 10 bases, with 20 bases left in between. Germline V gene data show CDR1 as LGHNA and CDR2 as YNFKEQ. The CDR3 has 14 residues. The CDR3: CASSLDGQGYSYTF. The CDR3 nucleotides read TGTGCCAGCAGCTTGGACGGGCAGGGTTATTCCTACACCTTC.

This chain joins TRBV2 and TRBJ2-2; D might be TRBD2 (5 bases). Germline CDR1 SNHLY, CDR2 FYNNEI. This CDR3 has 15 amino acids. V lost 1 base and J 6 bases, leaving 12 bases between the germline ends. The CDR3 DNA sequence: TGTGCCAGCAGTGAAGGGAGTCGGGGTCCCGGGGAGCTGTTTTTT. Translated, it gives CASSEGSRGPGELFF.

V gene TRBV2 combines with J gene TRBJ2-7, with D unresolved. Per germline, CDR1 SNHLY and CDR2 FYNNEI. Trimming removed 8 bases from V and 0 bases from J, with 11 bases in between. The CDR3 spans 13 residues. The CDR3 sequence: CASGSGLSYEQYF. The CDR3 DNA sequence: TGTGCCAGCGGGTCGGGTCTCTCCTACGAGCAGTACTTC.

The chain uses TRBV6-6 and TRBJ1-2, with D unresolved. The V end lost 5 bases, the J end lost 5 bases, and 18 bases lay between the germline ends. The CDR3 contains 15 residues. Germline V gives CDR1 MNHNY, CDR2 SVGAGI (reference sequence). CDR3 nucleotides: TGTGCCAGCAGTCGAGAACTGATCCCCGCTTATGGCTACACCTTC. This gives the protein CASSRELIPAYGYTF.

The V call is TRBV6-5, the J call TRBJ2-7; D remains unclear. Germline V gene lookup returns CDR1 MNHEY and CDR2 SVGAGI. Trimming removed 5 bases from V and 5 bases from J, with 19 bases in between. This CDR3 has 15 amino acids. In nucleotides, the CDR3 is TGTGCCAGCAGTAAATTAGGCAGTTTGGTTGACGAGCAGTACTTC. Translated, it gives CASSKLGSLVDEQYF.

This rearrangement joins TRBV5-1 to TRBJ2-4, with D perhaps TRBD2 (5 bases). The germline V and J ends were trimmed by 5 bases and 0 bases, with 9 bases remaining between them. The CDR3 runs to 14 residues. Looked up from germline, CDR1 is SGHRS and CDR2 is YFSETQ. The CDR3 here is CASRERTAKNIQYF. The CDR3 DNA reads TGCGCCAGCAGGGAGCGGACAGCCAAAAACATTCAGTACTTC. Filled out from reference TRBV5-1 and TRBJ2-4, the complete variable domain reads KAGVTQTPRYLIKTRGQQVTLSCSPISGHRSVSWYQQTPGQGLQFLFEYFSETQRNKGNFPGRFSGRQFSNSRSEMNVSTLELGDSALYLCASRERTAKNIQYFGAGTRLSVL.

CDR3 sequence (DNA): TGCGCCAGCAGCTCTGGCCGGCCCAACGACGAGCAGTACTTC. It encodes CASSSGRPNDEQYF. The chain carries TRBV5-1 and TRBJ2-7; D is unresolved. Between the trimmed V and J ends, which lost 3 bases and 5 bases, there was a span of 15 bases. The germline V gene encodes CDR1 SGHRS and CDR2 YFSETQ. The CDR3 consists of 14 residues.

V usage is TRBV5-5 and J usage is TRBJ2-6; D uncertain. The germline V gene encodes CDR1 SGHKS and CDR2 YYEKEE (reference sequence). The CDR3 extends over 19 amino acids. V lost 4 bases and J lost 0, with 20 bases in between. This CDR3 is CASSQTAVTKGSGANVLTF. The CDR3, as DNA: TGTGCCAGCAGCCAGACTGCGGTCACCAAAGGCTCTGGGGCCAACGTCCTGACTTTC.

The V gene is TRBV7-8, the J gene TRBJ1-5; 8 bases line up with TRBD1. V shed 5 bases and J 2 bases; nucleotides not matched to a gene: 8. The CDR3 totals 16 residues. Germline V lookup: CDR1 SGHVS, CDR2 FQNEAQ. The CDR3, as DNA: TGTGCCAGCAGCCCAGACAGGGGCGCGGGCAATCAGCCCCAGCATTTT. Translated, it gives CASSPDRGAGNQPQHF. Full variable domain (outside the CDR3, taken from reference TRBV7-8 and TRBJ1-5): GAGVSQSPRYKVAKRGQDVALRCDPISGHVSLFWYQQALGQGPEFLTYFQNEAQLDKSGLPSDRFFAERPEGSVSTLKIQRTQQEDSAVYLCASSPDRGAGNQPQHFGDGTRLSIL.

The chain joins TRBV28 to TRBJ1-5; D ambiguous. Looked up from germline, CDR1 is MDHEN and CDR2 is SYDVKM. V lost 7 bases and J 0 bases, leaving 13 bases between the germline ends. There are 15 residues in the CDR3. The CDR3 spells CASTRGGSSNQPQHF. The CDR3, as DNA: TGTGCCAGCACCCGGGGAGGGAGTAGCAATCAGCCCCAGCATTTT.

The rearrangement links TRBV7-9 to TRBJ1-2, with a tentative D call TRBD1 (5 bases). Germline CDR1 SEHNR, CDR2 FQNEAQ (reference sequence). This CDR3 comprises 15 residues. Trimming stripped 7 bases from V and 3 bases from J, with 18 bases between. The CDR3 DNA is TGTGCCAGCACTTTCCCTTTTGACAGTTACTATGGCTACACCTTC. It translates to CASTFPFDSYYGYTF.